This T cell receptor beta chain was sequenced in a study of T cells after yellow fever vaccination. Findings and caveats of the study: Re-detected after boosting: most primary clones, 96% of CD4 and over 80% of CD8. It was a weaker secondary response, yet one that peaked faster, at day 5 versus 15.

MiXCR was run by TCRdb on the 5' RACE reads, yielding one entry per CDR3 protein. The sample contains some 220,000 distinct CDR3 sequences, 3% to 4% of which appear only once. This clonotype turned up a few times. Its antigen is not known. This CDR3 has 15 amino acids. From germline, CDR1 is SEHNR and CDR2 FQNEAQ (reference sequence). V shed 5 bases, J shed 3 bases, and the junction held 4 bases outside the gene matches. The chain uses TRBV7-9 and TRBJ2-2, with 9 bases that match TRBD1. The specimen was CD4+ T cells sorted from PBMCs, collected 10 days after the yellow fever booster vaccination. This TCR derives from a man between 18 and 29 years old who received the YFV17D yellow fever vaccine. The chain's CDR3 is CASSRGQGYTGELFF. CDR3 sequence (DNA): TGTGCCAGCAGCAGGGGACAGGGTTACACCGGGGAGCTGTTTTTT.